This T cell receptor (beta chain) was recorded in a study of blood T cells in healthy people across ages. Whole-study results and caveats: Investigators treated diversity estimates from one million T cells as underestimates. Naive CD4+ cells and diversity were both higher in long-lived donors than in aged donors.

V lost 2 bases, J lost 5 bases, and 17 bases lay in between. Per the germline V gene, CDR1 is SGHTA and CDR2 is FQGNSA. This CDR3 region has 16 residues. Concerning this clonotype: The target antigen is unknown.

It was with a sample-barcoded 5' primer and a J-beta primer mix that a second PCR of roughly 6 to 12 cycles was run. TCRdb processed the 5' RACE reads anew with MiXCR; each CDR3 protein has one entry. This table has 910,000 or so distinct CDR3 sequences, around 54% appearing once. The V call is TRBV7-2, the J call TRBJ2-3, with D perhaps TRBD1 or TRBD2 (5 bases each). The material sequenced was blood. The TCR comes from a woman aged 55-75 years in good health. The CDR3 protein is CASSLSRDPRVDTQYF. The CDR3 nucleotides are TGTGCCAGCAGCTTATCGAGGGACCCTCGGGTAGATACGCAGTATTTT.